Shown below are 21 T cell receptor beta chains from a single sample sequenced in a study of T cells in Graves' hyperthyroidism and ophthalmopathy. Amplified TCR beta CDR3 regions came from RNA transcripts. With the HTBI primer set, the TCR CDR3 went through a first round of RT-PCR. TCRdb itself ran the multiplex PCR reads through MiXCR, one entry per CDR3 protein. The sample has hundreds of thousands of distinct CDR3 sequences, roughly 19% seen once; the top ten hold 3% to 4.5%. Sequenced material: blood. Every receptor here comes from a woman aged 18-35 years with Graves' hyperthyroidism.

This clonotype appeared a few times. CDR3 sequence reads: CASSLLELAGDETQYF. The CDR3, as DNA: TGTGCCAGCAGTTTATTGGAACTAGCGGGAGACGAGACCCAGTACTTC. This chain joins TRBV28 and TRBJ2-5; TRBD2 matches 11 bases. The V gene end was trimmed by 1 base and the J gene end by 5 bases; junction bases not matched to a gene: 6. The germline V gene has CDR1 MDHEN and CDR2 SYDVKM. CDR3 size: 16 residues.

This clonotype was counted many times. J is TRBJ1-1 and V is TRBV10-3; D unresolved. Germline V gene lookup returns CDR1 ENHRY and CDR2 SYGVKD. The CDR3 length is 12 residues. V dropped 4 bases and J dropped 5 bases, with 8 bases sitting between them. CDR3 loop: CAISAQGTEAFF. CDR3 bases: TGTGCCATCAGTGCCCAAGGGACTGAAGCTTTCTTT.

This clonotype showed up many times. The V call is TRBV12-3 or TRBV12-4, the J call TRBJ2-7; D not resolved. V lost 5 bases, J lost 4 bases, and 15 bases lay in between. CDR3 length equals 14 residues. The CDR3 is CASSRTKEIYEQYF. CDR3 nucleotides: TGTGCCAGCAGTCGGACGAAGGAAATTTACGAGCAGTACTTC.

The table lists this clonotype with many counts. CDR3 DNA: TGTGCCAGCAGTAGGGACAGGGGGTCCACTGAAGCTTTCTTT. It codes for CASSRDRGSTEAFF. The chain joins TRBV12-3 or TRBV12-4 to TRBJ1-1, with 11 bases fitting TRBD1. The CDR3 totals 14 residues. After removal of 5 bases from V and 4 bases from J, the junction contained 3 bases not matched to a gene.

This clonotype was seen repeatedly, ten times or more. The J gene is TRBJ2-3, the V gene TRBV15; D is ambiguous. The CDR3 consists of 13 residues. V was shortened by 3 bases and J by 6 bases, with 10 bases between the two germline ends. Germline V gene data show CDR1 as LNHNV and CDR2 as YYDKDF (reference sequence). The CDR3: CATSSYLGDTQYF. CDR3 nucleotide sequence: TGTGCCACCAGCAGTTATTTGGGCGATACGCAGTATTTT. Full variable domain (outside the CDR3, taken from reference TRBV15 and TRBJ2-3): DAMVIQNPRYQVTQFGKPVTLSCSQTLNHNVMYWYQQKSSQAPKLLFHYYDKDFNNEADTPDNFQSRRPNTSFCFLDIRSPGLGDTAMYLCATSSYLGDTQYFGPGTRLTVL.

There are many counts of this clonotype. The chain joins TRBV12-5 to TRBJ1-1; TRBD1 matches at 7 bases. This CDR3 contains 12 residues. Germline V gene data show CDR1 as LGHNT and CDR2 as FRNRAP. V dropped 1 base and J dropped 7; count of bases not matched to a gene: 0. CDR3 protein: CASGLGQGEAFF. The CDR3 nucleotides are TGTGCTAGTGGTTTGGGACAGGGTGAAGCTTTCTTT.

This sequence joins TRBV20-1 and TRBJ1-1; D is unresolved. Trimming left V 0 bases short and J 3 bases short, with 14 bases between. This CDR3 has 15 residues. Germline V CDR1 and CDR2: DFQATT, SNEGSKA (reference sequence). CDR3 coding DNA: TGCAGTGCTAGAGATCTCGTAGGCTCGGACACTGAAGCTTTCTTT. It is translated as CSARDLVGSDTEAFF.

This clonotype occurred many times. V is TRBV30 and J is TRBJ2-6; D is unclear. Germline-derived CDR1 and CDR2 are GTSNPN and SVGIG (reference sequence). CDR3 length: 15 amino acids. Trimming shortened V by 3 bases and J by 0 bases, and 9 bases separated the two germline ends. CDR3 protein: CAWRWISSGANVLTF. The CDR3 DNA sequence: TGTGCCTGGAGATGGATAAGCTCTGGGGCCAACGTCCTGACTTTC.

This clonotype occurred many times. One junction end does not reproduce the germline sequence, and a read error may be involved. The chain combines TRBV7-6 with TRBJ2-7; D not resolved. The CDR3 extends over 14 amino acids. From germline, CDR1 is SGHVS and CDR2 FNYEAQ. CDR3 loop: CASSLAYVSYGQYF. As DNA, the CDR3 is TGTGCCAGCAGCTTAGCGTACGTCTCCTACGGGCAGTACTTC. Full variable domain (rest looked up from reference TRBV7-6 and TRBJ2-7): GAGVSQSPRYKVTKRGQDVALRCDPISGHVSLYWYRQALGQGPEFLTYFNYEAQQDKSGLPNDRFSAERPEGSISTLTIQRTEQRDSAMYRCASSLAYVSYGQYFGPGTRLTVT.

This clonotype was observed many times. The rearrangement uses TRBV20-1 and TRBJ1-5; D remains unclear. The CDR3 covers 16 residues. Per the germline V gene, CDR1 is DFQATT and CDR2 is SNEGSKA (reference sequence). V lost 0 bases, J lost 0 bases, and 12 bases lay in between. The CDR3 nucleotides are TGCAGTGCTAGAGATTTTGACCCTCTTAGCAATCAGCCCCAGCATTTT. This encodes CSARDFDPLSNQPQHF.

This clonotype has at least ten counts. V and J are TRBV7-3 and TRBJ1-1; tentative D call: TRBD1 (6 bases). Per the germline V gene, CDR1 is SGHTA and CDR2 is FQGTGA. The CDR3 is 16 amino acids. Between the trimmed V and J ends, which lost 5 bases and 1 base, there was a span of 17 bases. The CDR3 region is CASSRRGGDANTEAFF. Written as DNA, the CDR3 is TGTGCCAGCAGCCGCCGGGGGGGCGACGCGAACACTGAAGCTTTCTTT.

This clonotype was recorded many times. V and J are TRBV12-3 or TRBV12-4 and TRBJ1-1; weak D call: TRBD1 (6 bases). This CDR3 spans 13 amino acids. Trimming shortened V by 5 bases and J by 1 base, and 8 bases separated the two germline ends. CDR3 nucleotides: TGTGCCAGCAGTAGCAGGGGGAACACTGAAGCTTTCTTT. It codes for CASSSRGNTEAFF.

This clonotype has a count of ten or more. The J gene is TRBJ1-2, the V gene TRBV7-9; D is uncertain. Trimming left V 2 bases short and J 4 bases short, with 8 bases between. The germline CDR1 and CDR2 sequences are SEHNR and FQNEAQ (reference sequence). The CDR3 is 13 amino acids. The CDR3 region is CASSLKGGYGYTF. The CDR3 DNA is TGTGCCAGCAGCTTAAAGGGCGGCTATGGCTACACCTTC. Full variable domain (outside the CDR3, taken from reference TRBV7-9 and TRBJ1-2): DTGVSQNPRHKITKRGQNVTFRCDPISEHNRLYWYRQTLGQGPEFLTYFQNEAQLEKSRLLSDRFSAERPKGSFSTLEIQRTEQGDSAMYLCASSLKGGYGYTFGSGTRLTVV.

This clonotype was picked up many times. The chain couples TRBV5-1 to TRBJ2-2, with a possible D match to TRBD2 (6 bases). The V end was cut by 0 bases, the J end by 5 bases, with 11 bases between. The CDR3 is 15 residues long. Germline V gene sequence: CDR1 SGHRS, CDR2 YFSETQ. CDR3 nucleotide sequence: TGCGCCAGCAGCTTGGACATCGGGACTACCGGGGAGCTGTTTTTT. Encoded protein: CASSLDIGTTGELFF.

This clonotype was found many times. V gene TRBV12-3 or TRBV12-4 combines with J gene TRBJ1-2, with 8 bases matching TRBD1. J was trimmed by 7 bases and V by 6 bases; bases with no gene match: 19. The CDR3 extends over 17 amino acids. The CDR3 is CASSPPAGQGYISGYTF. CDR3 nucleotides: TGTGCCAGCAGCCCTCCGGCCGGACAGGGATATATTAGTGGCTACACCTTC.

In this sample, this clonotype turned up many times. The rearrangement joins TRBV10-3 to TRBJ2-7; D may match TRBD1 or TRBD2 (5 bases each). The V gene's germline CDR1 is ENHRY and CDR2 SYGVKD. This CDR3 spans 14 amino acids. Between the trimmed V and J ends, which lost 10 bases and 1 base, there was a span of 17 bases. The CDR3 is CATSRGDRSYEQYF. Written as DNA, the CDR3 is TGTGCCACCTCCCGGGGCGACAGATCCTACGAGCAGTACTTC.

This clonotype was seen repeatedly, ten times or more. V gene TRBV6-1 combines with J gene TRBJ1-2, with D perhaps matching TRBD1 (6 bases). V lost 2 bases and J 8 bases, leaving 15 bases between the germline ends. The CDR3 is made up of 14 amino acids. Germline V CDR1 and CDR2: MNHNS, SASEGT. For the CDR3, the DNA is TGTGCCAGCAGTGAACCCTACGGGGGCCGGGGCTACACCTTC. Amino acid sequence: CASSEPYGGRGYTF.

The V and J genes are TRBV29-1 and TRBJ1-1; unclear D gene. The CDR3 runs to 13 residues. The V end was cut by 7 bases, the J end by 0 bases, with 12 bases between. CDR1 is SQVTM, CDR2 ANQGSEA, per germline. The CDR3 DNA is TGCAGCGCTAAGGGTTATATGAACACTGAAGCTTTCTTT. It codes for CSAKGYMNTEAFF. Variable domain in full (rest from reference TRBV29-1 and TRBJ1-1): SAVISQKPSRDICQRGTSLTIQCQVDSQVTMMFWYRQQPGQSLTLIATANQGSEATYESGFVIDKFPISRPNLTFSTLTVSNMSPEDSSIYLCSAKGYMNTEAFFGQGTRLTVV.

This clonotype was observed many times. This rearrangement joins TRBV7-3 to TRBJ2-6; the D is unclear. CDR1 and CDR2 from the germline V gene are SGHTA and FQGTGA. This CDR3 region has 16 residues. Trimming left V 0 bases short and J 1 base short, with 7 bases between. CDR3 region: CASSLTSGSGANVLTF. The CDR3 DNA sequence: TGTGCCAGCAGCTTAACGTCCGGGTCTGGGGCCAACGTCCTGACTTTC.

This clonotype was found many times. V is TRBV20-1 and J is TRBJ1-2; maybe TRBD1 (5 bases). CDR1 is DFQATT and CDR2 is SNEGSKA in the germline V gene (reference sequence). V lost 3 bases, J lost 3 bases, and 11 bases lay in between. CDR3 size: 13 residues. CDR3 in DNA: TGCAGTGCTAGCCCCGACAGATACTATGGCTACACCTTC. As protein: CSASPDRYYGYTF.

This clonotype was counted many times. The V and J genes are TRBV28 and TRBJ2-2, with D perhaps assigned TRBD1 or TRBD2 (6 bases each). CDR1 and CDR2 (germline): MDHEN, SYDVKM. Trimming took off 3 bases at V and 0 bases at J, with 26 bases between the two ends. This CDR3 region has 21 residues. The CDR3 DNA sequence: TGTGCCAGCAGTTTTCATTTAGGACGGGGGCTTCGGTACGCGAACACCGGGGAGCTGTTTTTT. Its protein is CASSFHLGRGLRYANTGELFF.